The 12 T cell receptor beta chains below all came from one sample that was sequenced in a study of blood T cell repertoires in COVID-19. Measured with immunoSEQ multiplex PCR; TCRdb has only the in-frame clones, and not every one. The sample has some 240,000 clones, 80% to 90% seen once. Sequences were obtained from PBMCs or T cells enriched from blood (not recorded which). These receptor sequences come from a woman in her forties who had been exposed to COVID-19.

The chain uses TRBV27 and TRBJ2-2; possibly TRBD1 for D (5 bases). Per the germline V gene, CDR1 is MNHEY and CDR2 is SMNVEV (reference sequence). CDR3 length: 14 residues. V gave up 5 bases and J gave up 4 bases, with 11 bases separating them. CDR3 sequence: CASSHGAGTGELFF. The CDR3 nucleotides are TGTGCCAGCAGTCATGGGGCCGGCACCGGGGAGCTGTTTTTT.

The V call is TRBV7-3, the J call TRBJ2-3; D remains unclear. Deletions cut 5 bases from V and 9 bases from J, with 15 bases between. The CDR3 runs to 13 residues. Germline CDR1 and CDR2: SGHTA and FQGTGA. CDR3 DNA sequence: TGTGCCAGCAGCCAAAACAGCATCGGAACGCAGTATTTT. Encoded protein: CASSQNSIGTQYF. The full variable domain, rest sourced from reference TRBV7-3 and TRBJ2-3, is GAGVSQTPSNKVTEKGKYVELRCDPISGHTALYWYRQSLGQGPEFLIYFQGTGAADDSGLPNDRFFAVRPEGSVSTLKIQRTERGDSAVYLCASSQNSIGTQYFGPGTRLTVL.

The rearrangement uses TRBV5-5 and TRBJ1-2; D uncertain. V was trimmed by 0 bases and J by 8 bases, leaving 11 bases between them. Germline V gene data show CDR1 as SGHKS and CDR2 as YYEKEE (reference sequence). This CDR3 contains 13 residues. CDR3 residues: CASSLEVWEGYTF. CDR3 DNA: TGTGCCAGCAGCTTGGAGGTCTGGGAGGGCTACACCTTC.

The chain employs TRBV9 and TRBJ2-7, with 7 bases aligning to TRBD2. V lost 2 bases to trimming and J lost 3 bases; unmatched junction nucleotides: 8. Germline lookup yields CDR1 SGDLS and CDR2 YYNGEE. This CDR3 is 15 amino acids long. The CDR3, as DNA: TGTGCCAGCAGCGTTGGACTAGTAACCCACTACGAGCAGTACGTC. Translation gives CASSVGLVTHYEQYV.

This rearrangement joins TRBV5-8 to TRBJ1-1, with TRBD1 as a possible D gene (5 bases). The ends were cut back, 4 bases at V and 1 base at J, with 17 bases in the middle. CDR1 and CDR2 (germline): SGHTS, YDEGEE. The CDR3 sequence is 16 residues long. CDR3 sequence reads: CASSPRGRGRNTEAFF. CDR3 in DNA: TGTGCCAGCAGCCCTCGGGGGAGGGGTAGGAACACTGAAGCTTTCTTT.

The CDR3 DNA follows: TGTGCCAGCAGTTTGAGGGAAATATATAATTCACCCCTCCACTTT. The encoded protein is CASSLREIYNSPLHF. The rearrangement uses TRBV27 and TRBJ1-6, with D hard to call. This CDR3 is built from 15 residues. Germline CDR1 reads MNHEY; CDR2 reads SMNVEV (reference sequence). Trimming took off 3 bases at V and 4 bases at J, with 10 bases between the two ends.

The genes are TRBV7-9 and TRBJ2-7; TRBD1 is a possible D gene (6 bases). The germline CDR1 and CDR2 sequences are SEHNR and FQNEAQ (reference sequence). The CDR3 runs 14 residues. V lost 4 bases to trimming and J lost 2 bases, with 12 bases between them. The CDR3 region is CASSSSGHPYEQYF. As DNA, the CDR3 is TGTGCCAGCAGCTCTTCGGGACACCCCTACGAGCAGTACTTC.

The rearrangement joins TRBV10-1 to TRBJ2-3, with TRBD2 matching 10 bases. This CDR3 region has 14 residues. Germline CDR1 reads WNHNN; CDR2 reads SYGVQD (reference sequence). J was trimmed by 6 bases and V by 7 bases; bases with no gene match: 7. CDR3 in amino acids: CASNTSGEGDTQYF. The CDR3 bases are TGCGCCAGCAATACTAGCGGGGAGGGCGATACGCAGTATTTT.

The CDR3 sequence: CASSNDTSYEAFF. CDR3 DNA: TGTGCCAGCAGCAACGACACCTCTTATGAAGCTTTCTTT. The chain employs TRBV13 and TRBJ1-1, with D hard to call. The CDR3 totals 13 residues. V was clipped by 5 bases and J by 7 bases, with 14 bases between them. Germline CDR1 PRHDT, CDR2 FYEKMQ (reference sequence).

This chain links TRBV7-9 with TRBJ1-6, with 7 bases that match TRBD1. The CDR3 contains 13 residues. Germline V CDR1 and CDR2: SEHNR, FQNEAQ (reference sequence). V gave up 6 bases and J gave up 10 bases; unmatched junction bases: 6. In DNA form, the CDR3 reads TGTGCCAGCAGTGAGGGGGCCGGCTCACCCCTCCACTTT. This gives the protein CASSEGAGSPLHF.

This chain uses TRBV7-9 with TRBJ1-2, with D tentatively TRBD1 (5 bases). Deletions cut 7 bases from V and 4 bases from J, with 16 bases between. Germline V gives CDR1 SEHNR, CDR2 FQNEAQ (reference sequence). There are 14 residues in the CDR3. CDR3 sequence (DNA): TGTGCCAGCACCCCTAGGGGAACAGTCTATGGCTACACCTTC. The encoded protein is CASTPRGTVYGYTF.

This clone has only one observation. The genes are TRBV28 and TRBJ1-2; no clear D. V lost 11 bases and J lost 0, with 19 bases in between. The germline V gene encodes CDR1 MDHEN and CDR2 SYDVKM. This CDR3 has 15 amino acids. CDR3 region: CAATTGAPSNYGYTF. CDR3 in DNA: TGTGCCGCGACCACCGGAGCCCCGTCTAACTATGGCTACACCTTC.